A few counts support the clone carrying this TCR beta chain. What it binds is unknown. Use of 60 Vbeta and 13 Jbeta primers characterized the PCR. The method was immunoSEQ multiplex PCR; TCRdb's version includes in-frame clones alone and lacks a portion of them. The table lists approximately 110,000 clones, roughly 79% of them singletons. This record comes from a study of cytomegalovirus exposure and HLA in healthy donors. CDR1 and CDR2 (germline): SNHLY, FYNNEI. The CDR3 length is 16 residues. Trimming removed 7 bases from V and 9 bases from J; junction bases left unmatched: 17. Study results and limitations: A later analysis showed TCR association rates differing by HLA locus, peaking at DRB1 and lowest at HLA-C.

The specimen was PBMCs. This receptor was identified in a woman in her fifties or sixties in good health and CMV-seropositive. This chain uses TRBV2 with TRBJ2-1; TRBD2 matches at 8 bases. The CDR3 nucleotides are TGTGCCAGCACCCCTGGGAGGGCGGGGGGAGGCGGTGAGCAGTTCTTC. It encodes CASTPGRAGGGGEQFF.